This T cell receptor beta chain derives from a study of control samples from healthy donors and cancer patients. This CDR3 has 13 residues. The V and J ends lost 2 bases and 4 bases respectively, with 8 bases between them. TCRdb keeps only in-frame clones here, not all; method: immunoSEQ multiplex PCR. This table has 60,000 to 100,000 clones, approximately 91% appearing once. The sequence was obtained from a man in his fifties or sixties in good health. This chain joins TRBV12-3 or TRBV12-4 and TRBJ1-1, with D unclear. Source material: blood. The CDR3 loop reads CASSLLPGTEAFF. The CDR3 region has the DNA TGTGCCAGCAGTTTACTCCCAGGCACTGAAGCTTTCTTT.